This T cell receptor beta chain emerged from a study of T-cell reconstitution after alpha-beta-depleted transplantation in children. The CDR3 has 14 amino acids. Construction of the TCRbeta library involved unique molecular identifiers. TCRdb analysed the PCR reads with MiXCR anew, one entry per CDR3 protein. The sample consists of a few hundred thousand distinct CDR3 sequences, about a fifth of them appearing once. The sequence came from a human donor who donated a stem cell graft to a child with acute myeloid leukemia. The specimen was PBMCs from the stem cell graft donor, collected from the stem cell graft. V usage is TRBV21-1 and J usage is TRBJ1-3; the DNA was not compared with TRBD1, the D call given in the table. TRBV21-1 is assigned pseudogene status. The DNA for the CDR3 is TGTGCCAGCAGCAAACGGGACTCTGGAAACACCATATATTTT. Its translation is CASSKRDSGNTIYF.